This TCR beta chain was documented in a study of blood T cells in healthy people across ages. Together with a sample-barcoded 5' primer, a J-beta primer mix was included in a second PCR lasting roughly 6 to 12 cycles. From the 5' RACE reads, TCRdb called clonotypes with MiXCR, one entry per CDR3 protein. The sample consists of roughly 700,000 distinct CDR3 sequences, around half of them appearing once. Study-wide findings and caveats: Roughly linearly, TCR beta diversity per million T cells fell as age increased. Leaving the PBMCs unsorted stopped any conclusive comparison of naive versus antigen-experienced cells.

Donors were systemically healthy Caucasian individuals from Russia aged 6 to 90 years. Points on this clonotype: Its antigen is not known.

This sequence was found in a woman aged 60-75 years in good health. The sequenced sample consisted of blood.

For the CDR3, the DNA is TGTGCCAGCAGCTTAAAGGCAGGAGCTAACTATGGCTACACCTTC. Protein sequence: CASSLKAGANYGYTF. The chain has TRBV7-9 and TRBJ1-2, with D hard to call. CDR1 is SEHNR and CDR2 is FQNEAQ in the germline V gene (reference sequence). There are 15 residues in the CDR3. The V and J ends lost 2 bases and 0 bases respectively, with 10 bases between them.